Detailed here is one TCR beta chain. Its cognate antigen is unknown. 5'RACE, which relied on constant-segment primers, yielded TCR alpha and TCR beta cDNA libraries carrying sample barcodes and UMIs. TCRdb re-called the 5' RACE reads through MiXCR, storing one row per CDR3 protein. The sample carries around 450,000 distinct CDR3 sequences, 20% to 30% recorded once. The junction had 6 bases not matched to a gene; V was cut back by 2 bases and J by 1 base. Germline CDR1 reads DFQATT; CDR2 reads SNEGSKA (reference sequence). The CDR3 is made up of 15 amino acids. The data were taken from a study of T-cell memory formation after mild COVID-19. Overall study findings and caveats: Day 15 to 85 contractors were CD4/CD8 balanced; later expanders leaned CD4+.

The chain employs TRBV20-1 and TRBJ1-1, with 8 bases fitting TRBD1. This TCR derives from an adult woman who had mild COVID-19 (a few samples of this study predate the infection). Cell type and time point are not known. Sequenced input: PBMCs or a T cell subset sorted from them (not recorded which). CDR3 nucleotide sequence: TGCAGTGCTAGACCTCGGACAGGGCCGAACACTGAAGCTTTCTTT. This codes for CSARPRTGPNTEAFF.